The rows below give T cell receptor beta chains drawn from one sample of a study of cytotoxic CD8 clonotypes in ibrutinib-treated CLL. Profiled with immunoSEQ multiplex PCR; TCRdb holds only in-frame clones, not every one. This table has 50,000 to 60,000 clones, less than 85% appearing once. Here the sequenced sample was PBMCs, taken after 24 months of ibrutinib treatment. These receptors came from a human donor with chronic lymphocytic leukemia. Both conserved end residues are part of each CDR3. The D gene is left open where the match is weak. Some rows have no size entry. The others give once, few or many, or a class for an expanded clone.

TGTGCCAGCAGCTGGAAGGGATCCCGACAACAAGAGACCCAGTACTTC | CASSWKGSRQQETQYF | TRBV5-6 | NA | TRBJ2-5 | NA
TGTGCCAGCTCACCCGGGACAGGGGACTACGAGCAGTACTTC | CASSPGTGDYEQYF | TRBV18 | TRBD1 | TRBJ2-7 | NA
TGTGCCAGCAGCTTCTCTAGCGGGCCCTCCTACGAGCAGTACTTC | CASSFSSGPSYEQYF | TRBV7-2 | TRBD2 | TRBJ2-7 | NA
TGCGCCAGCAGCTCCGGGGGGACGTACGAGCAGTACTTC | CASSSGGTYEQYF | TRBV5-1 | TRBD2 | TRBJ2-7 | NA
TGTGCCATCAGTGACATATCCTACGAGCAGTACTTC | CAISDISYEQYF | TRBV10-3 | NA | TRBJ2-7 | NA
TGTGCCAGCAGCAAAGACTCCGGGACAGGGGGTAGCTATGGCTACACCTTC | CASSKDSGTGGSYGYTF | TRBV7-2 | TRBD1 | TRBJ1-2 | NA
TGTGCCAGCAGCTTAGGGGCCGGCGACCGCGGGGAGCTGTTTTTT | CASSLGAGDRGELFF | TRBV7-9 | NA | TRBJ2-2 | NA
TGTGCCTGGAGTAGGGACCGGCCCTATGGCTACACCTTC | CAWSRDRPYGYTF | TRBV30 | NA | TRBJ1-2 | NA
TGTGCCAGCTCACCAGTACAGGGGAACAACGAGCAGTACTTC | CASSPVQGNNEQYF | TRBV18 | TRBD1 | TRBJ2-7 | NA
TGCGCCAGCAGCTTCAGTAACAGGGTGGCGGATACGCAGTATTTT | CASSFSNRVADTQYF | TRBV5-1 | NA | TRBJ2-3 | NA
TGTGCCAGCAGTGGTGGGAGTCAGGAGACCCAGTACTTC | CASSGGSQETQYF | TRBV6-1 | NA | TRBJ2-5 | once
TGTGCCAGCAGCTTAGCTTCCGGGACTACTAACTACGAGCAGTACTTC | CASSLASGTTNYEQYF | TRBV7-9 | TRBD2 | TRBJ2-7 | NA
TGCGCCAGCAGCCTCCGGGACAGGGATAACACTGAAGCTTTCTTT | CASSLRDRDNTEAFF | TRBV4-1 | TRBD1 | TRBJ1-1 | NA
TGTGCCAGCTCACCCGGGACAGAGTATGGCTACACCTTC | CASSPGTEYGYTF | TRBV18 | TRBD1 | TRBJ1-2 | NA
TGTGCCACCGGAGGGGTGTTACAAGAGACCCAGTACTTC | CATGGVLQETQYF | TRBV28 | NA | TRBJ2-5 | NA
TGCAGCGTTGATGGCCGGGGGTTGGGCTATGGCTACACCTTC | CSVDGRGLGYGYTF | TRBV29-1 | NA | TRBJ1-2 | NA
TGCGCCAGCAGCCATGATACCGGGACTCAAACCTACGAGCAGTACTTC | CASSHDTGTQTYEQYF | TRBV4-3 | NA | TRBJ2-7 | NA
TGCGCCAGCAGCCAAGATCGGGCTAGCGGGGGCTACGAGCAGTACTTC | CASSQDRASGGYEQYF | TRBV4-3 | TRBD2 | TRBJ2-7 | NA
TGTGCCAGCACCGGGAGGGACAGGGGTAACGAGCAGTACTTC | CASTGRDRGNEQYF | TRBV7-2 | TRBD1 | TRBJ2-7 | NA
TGTGCCAGCAGCTTAATAGACAGGGGGCAAGGGACCCAGTACTTC | CASSLIDRGQGTQYF | TRBV7-7 | TRBD1 | TRBJ2-5 | NA
TGTGCCAGCAGACCTGGGGCCGGGGAGCTGTTTTTT | CASRPGAGELFF | TRBV7-9 | NA | TRBJ2-2 | NA
TGCGCCGTCCGGCGGGAAACGAACACTGAAGCTTTCTTT | CAVRRETNTEAFF | TRBV10-1 | NA | TRBJ1-1 | NA
TGCGCCAGCAGCTTGGCGGGGCAGAACACTGAAGCTTTCTTT | CASSLAGQNTEAFF | TRBV5-1 | NA | TRBJ1-1 | few
TGTGCCAGCAGCTTTATAACAGGGGGTTTCACCGGGGAGCTGTTTTTT | CASSFITGGFTGELFF | TRBV5-6 | TRBD1 | TRBJ2-2 | NA
TGTGCCAGCGAAGCGGGAGTAGACTACAATGAGCAGTTCTTC | CASEAGVDYNEQFF | TRBV2 | TRBD2 | TRBJ2-1 | NA
TGCGCCAGCAGCTTGGGGGCCGTCGGGGTCCAAGAGACCCAGTACTTC | CASSLGAVGVQETQYF | TRBV5-1 | NA | TRBJ2-5 | NA
TGTGCCAGCAGCTCTAGGACAGGGGGTTACAATGAGCAGTTCTTC | CASSSRTGGYNEQFF | TRBV7-6 | TRBD1 | TRBJ2-1 | NA
TGTGCCTGGAGTAAAACAGGGGGGGTCGACGAGCAGTACTTC | CAWSKTGGVDEQYF | TRBV30 | NA | TRBJ2-7 | NA
TGTGCCAGCAGTTACTCTAAGGGTAGTGAGCAGTTCTTC | CASSYSKGSEQFF | TRBV6-5 | NA | TRBJ2-1 | NA
TGTGCCACCAGCAGAGCCCAGACAGGGGGCACCAGGAACACCTTC | CATSRAQTGGTRNTF | TRBV15 | TRBD1 | TRBJ1-2 | NA
TGTGCCAGCAGTTACACCGGGCGACTAGCCTACAATGAGCAGTTCTTC | CASSYTGRLAYNEQFF | TRBV6-5 | NA | TRBJ2-1 | NA
TGTGCTAGTGGTTCACGGACTAGCGGGGGTCCCCCCACAGATACGCAGTATTTT | CASGSRTSGGPPTDTQYF | TRBV12-5 | TRBD2 | TRBJ2-3 | NA
TGCGCCAGCAGCCCCAATTCCGGGACAGCCTACGAGCAGTACTTC | CASSPNSGTAYEQYF | TRBV5-1 | TRBD1 | TRBJ2-7 | NA
TGTGCTAGTGGTTTGGTGGGACAGACCCAGTACTTC | CASGLVGQTQYF | TRBV12-5 | NA | TRBJ2-5 | few
TGTGCCAGCAGTGCCGGGACAGGAAGGGCTGAAGCTTTCTTT | CASSAGTGRAEAFF | TRBV27 | TRBD1 | TRBJ1-1 | NA
TGTGCCAGCAGCGTATCGGGGACAGATACGCAGTATTTT | CASSVSGTDTQYF | TRBV9 | NA | TRBJ2-3 | NA
TGTGCCAGCAGCTTCGGGGGGCGAATGAAAGATACGCAGTATTTT | CASSFGGRMKDTQYF | TRBV7-8 | NA | TRBJ2-3 | NA
TGTGCCAGCAGTCCTATGATTGGGGGCTACGAGCAGTACTTC | CASSPMIGGYEQYF | TRBV28 | NA | TRBJ2-7 | NA
TGTGCCAGCAGCTTAGACCCTAGGGGAAGCATCTATGGCTACACCTTC | CASSLDPRGSIYGYTF | TRBV11-2 | NA | TRBJ1-2 | once
TGTGCCAGCACTGGCGGGAGCTCCTACAATGAGCAGTTCTTC | CASTGGSSYNEQFF | TRBV6-1 | TRBD2 | TRBJ2-1 | NA
TGTGCCAGCCGAATAGGACTAGCGGAGACCTACGAGCAGTACTTC | CASRIGLAETYEQYF | TRBV6-6 | TRBD2 | TRBJ2-7 | NA
TGCGCCAGCAGTCACCCCCGCTGGTATGACGGGAACACCGGGGAGCTGTTTTTT | CASSHPRWYDGNTGELFF | TRBV23-1 | NA | TRBJ2-2 | NA
TGTGCCAGCAGCTTATTAGGGAAGCGGGCAATCGGTGAGCAGTTCTTC | CASSLLGKRAIGEQFF | TRBV7-9 | NA | TRBJ2-1 | NA
TGTGCCAGCAGCTCGGGACTCGTGAACACTGAAGCTTTCTTT | CASSSGLVNTEAFF | TRBV11-2 | NA | TRBJ1-1 | NA